These 20 T cell receptor beta chains share one sample of origin, sequenced in a study of blood T cell repertoires in COVID-19. The method was immunoSEQ multiplex PCR; TCRdb's version includes in-frame clones alone and lacks a portion of them. The repertoire consists of approximately 390,000 clones, with 87% occurring once and the leading ten covering roughly 2.1%. The sample consisted of peripheral blood. The source of these receptors is a woman in her sixties or seventies with COVID-19, enrolled during active disease.

The rearrangement uses TRBV4-2 and TRBJ2-7, with 14 bases identical to TRBD2. V was pared by 3 bases and J by 6 bases, with 4 bases of the junction left unmatched. CDR1 and CDR2 from the germline V gene are LGHNA and YNFKEQ. CDR3 size: 15 residues. Here the CDR3 DNA reads TGTGCCAGCAGCCAGACTAGCGGGGGGGTACGCGAGCAGTACTTC. Amino acids: CASSQTSGGVREQYF.

The gene calls are TRBV18 and TRBJ2-7; TRBD1 matches 9 bases. The CDR3 is 14 residues long. Germline values: CDR1 KGHSH, CDR2 LQKENI. J gave up 5 bases and V 3 bases, and 5 bases lay outside the gene matches. The CDR3 DNA reads TGTGCCAGCTCACCCAACAGGGGGCGAGACGAGCAGTACTTC. Translation: CASSPNRGRDEQYF.

The chain recombines TRBV7-3 with TRBJ2-7; D perhaps matches TRBD2 (6 bases). The germline V gene has CDR1 SGHTA and CDR2 FQGTGA. Trimming pared 1 base from V and 2 bases from J, leaving 9 bases between. The CDR3 runs to 14 residues. DNA of the CDR3: TGTGCCAGCAGCTTAAGGCGGGGTCCCTACGAGCAGTACTTC. Its protein product is CASSLRRGPYEQYF.

About this clone: Mismatch with germline at one junction end may stem from a read error. The J gene is TRBJ2-5, the V gene TRBV28; D is perhaps TRBD2 (6 bases). The CDR3 is made up of 12 amino acids. Germline values: CDR1 MDHEN, CDR2 SYDVKM. Here the CDR3 DNA reads TGTGCCAGCAGCGCGGGGCAAGTGACCCAGTACTTC. This sequence encodes CASSAGQVTQYF.

The V and J genes are TRBV18 and TRBJ1-1; TRBD1 aligns across 7 bases. The CDR3 is 15 residues long. Germline CDR1 reads KGHSH; CDR2 reads LQKENI. J lost 5 bases, V lost 5 bases, and 11 bases had no gene match. The CDR3 spells CASSSTTGFDTEAFF. For the CDR3, the DNA is TGTGCCAGCTCATCCACGACAGGGTTCGATACTGAAGCTTTCTTT.

V gene TRBV6-1 combines with J gene TRBJ1-4; weak D call: TRBD1 (6 bases). The CDR3 sequence is 16 residues long. Trimming took 2 bases from V and 5 from J, leaving 15 bases between them. The germline CDR1 and CDR2 sequences are MNHNS and SASEGT. The CDR3 coding sequence is TGTGCCAGCAGTGAAACGCGGGCAGGGGCAAATGAAAAACTGTTTTTT. This encodes CASSETRAGANEKLFF.

This chain uses TRBV28 with TRBJ1-5; the D gene is possibly TRBD1 (6 bases). V lost 6 bases to trimming and J lost 3 bases, with 18 bases between them. The CDR3 consists of 16 residues. The germline gives CDR1 MDHEN, CDR2 SYDVKM. As DNA, the CDR3 is TGTGCCAGCAGCGCCCCCCTCCGGACAGCCAATCAGCCCCAGCATTTT. It yields the protein CASSAPLRTANQPQHF.

The genes are TRBV10-3 and TRBJ2-7; 9 nucleotides match TRBD1. CDR3 length: 12 residues. The V gene end was trimmed by 9 bases and the J gene end by 2 bases; junction bases not matched to a gene: 2. CDR1 and CDR2 from the germline V gene are ENHRY and SYGVKD. CDR3 DNA sequence: TGTGCCATTGGGGACAGGGCCTACGAGCAGTACTTC. Translation: CAIGDRAYEQYF.

The chain joins TRBV19 to TRBJ2-3, with 8 bases aligning to TRBD2. The germline V gene has CDR1 LNHDA and CDR2 SQIVND (reference sequence). V gave up 4 bases and J gave up 1 base; unmatched junction bases: 13. This CDR3 contains 18 residues. The CDR3 reads CASSTPPRWRGGTDTQYF. The DNA of the CDR3 is TGTGCCAGTAGTACCCCCCCCCGGTGGCGGGGGGGCACAGATACGCAGTATTTT.

The chain recombines TRBV7-2 with TRBJ1-2, with D maybe TRBD1 (5 bases). This CDR3 comprises 15 residues. CDR1 and CDR2 from the germline V gene are SGHTA and FQGNSA. V was trimmed by 0 bases and J by 4 bases, leaving 12 bases between them. CDR3: CASSLATTGFYGYTF. Here the CDR3 DNA reads TGTGCCAGCAGCTTAGCTACTACAGGATTCTATGGCTACACCTTC.

The V gene is TRBV6-1, the J gene TRBJ1-1; TRBD1 agrees at 9 bases. CDR3 length: 15 amino acids. V was pared by 2 bases and J by 4 bases, with 5 bases of the junction left unmatched. From germline, CDR1 is MNHNS and CDR2 SASEGT. The CDR3 reads CASSEPGQGFTEAFF. CDR3 nucleotides: TGTGCCAGCAGTGAACCGGGACAGGGATTCACTGAAGCTTTCTTT.

The chain is built from TRBV6-6 and TRBJ2-5, with 11 bases fitting TRBD2. The germline V gene encodes CDR1 MNHNY and CDR2 SVGAGI (reference sequence). V lost 4 bases, J lost 5 bases, and 3 bases stayed unmatched. This CDR3 contains 14 residues. DNA of the CDR3: TGTGCCAGCAGTTCGGGACTAGCGGTGGAGACCCAGTACTTC. This codes for CASSSGLAVETQYF.

This clone was found a few times. The V gene is TRBV10-3, the J gene TRBJ2-1, with 15 positions matching TRBD2. J gave up 5 bases and V 3 bases, and 5 bases lay outside the gene matches. There are 17 residues in the CDR3. Germline-derived CDR1 and CDR2 are ENHRY and SYGVKD. The CDR3 DNA is TGTGCCATCAGTGATACCGGACTAGCGGGGGGGCACAATGAGCAGTTCTTC. Translating it yields CAISDTGLAGGHNEQFF.

The V and J genes are TRBV27 and TRBJ1-6; D gene ambiguous. V was trimmed by 2 bases and J by 2 bases, leaving 13 bases between them. In germline, CDR1 is MNHEY, CDR2 SMNVEV (reference sequence). The CDR3 is 17 residues long. The CDR3: CASSLHPSRTYNSPLHF. CDR3 in DNA: TGTGCCAGCAGTTTACATCCGAGCCGCACCTATAATTCACCCCTCCACTTT.

The genes are TRBV4-2 and TRBJ2-5; 9 bases line up with TRBD2. The CDR3 is 15 residues long. V was clipped by 5 bases and J by 2 bases; unmatched bases: 6. The germline V gene encodes CDR1 LGHNA and CDR2 YNFKEQ. The CDR3 region is CASSSLAGVQETQYF. CDR3 sequence (DNA): TGTGCCAGCAGCAGCTTAGCGGGGGTACAAGAGACCCAGTACTTC.

This chain links TRBV10-3 with TRBJ2-5; the match to TRBD1 covers 8 bases. This CDR3 has 13 residues. V was clipped by 6 bases and J by 5 bases; unmatched bases: 5. Germline CDR1 and CDR2: ENHRY and SYGVKD. Here the CDR3 reads CAIRRQGSETQYF. DNA for the CDR3: TGTGCCATCAGGAGACAGGGGTCGGAGACCCAGTACTTC.

V usage is TRBV7-3 and J usage is TRBJ2-2, with D unclear. The CDR3 extends over 14 amino acids. Germline V lookup: CDR1 SGHTA, CDR2 FQGTGA. Trimming stripped 0 bases from V and 6 bases from J, with 8 bases between. DNA for the CDR3: TGTGCCAGCAGCTTAACATCTAACCCCGGGGAGCTGTTTTTT. It translates to CASSLTSNPGELFF.

The chain uses TRBV15 and TRBJ1-2; perhaps TRBD1 as D (5 bases). Germline CDR1 is LNHNV and CDR2 is YYDKDF (reference sequence). The CDR3 is 12 residues long. The V end lost 5 bases, the J end lost 5 bases, and 9 bases lay between the germline ends. The chain's CDR3 is CATSGGDYGYTF. In DNA, the CDR3 is TGTGCCACCAGCGGGGGGGATTATGGCTACACCTTC.

This clone is a singleton in its sample. The chain couples TRBV3-1 (or the pseudogene TRBV3-2) to TRBJ2-3, with 12 bases matching TRBD2. V shed 4 bases, J shed 1 base, and the junction held 3 bases outside the gene matches. Germline V gene sequence: CDR1 LGHDT, CDR2 YNNKEL (reference sequence). The CDR3 is made up of 16 amino acids. CDR3 DNA sequence: TGTGCCAGCAGCCCCGGACTAGCGGGGCGCACAGATACGCAGTATTTT. Protein sequence: CASSPGLAGRTDTQYF.

The V and J genes are TRBV6-5 and TRBJ1-2, with D perhaps matching TRBD1 (6 bases). V gave up 6 bases and J gave up 4 bases, with 15 bases separating them. Germline V gene data show CDR1 as MNHEY and CDR2 as SVGAGI. This CDR3 region has 14 residues. The CDR3 nucleotides are TGTGCCAGCAGCCCACAGGGAACCTCCTATGGCTACACCTTC. Protein: CASSPQGTSYGYTF.